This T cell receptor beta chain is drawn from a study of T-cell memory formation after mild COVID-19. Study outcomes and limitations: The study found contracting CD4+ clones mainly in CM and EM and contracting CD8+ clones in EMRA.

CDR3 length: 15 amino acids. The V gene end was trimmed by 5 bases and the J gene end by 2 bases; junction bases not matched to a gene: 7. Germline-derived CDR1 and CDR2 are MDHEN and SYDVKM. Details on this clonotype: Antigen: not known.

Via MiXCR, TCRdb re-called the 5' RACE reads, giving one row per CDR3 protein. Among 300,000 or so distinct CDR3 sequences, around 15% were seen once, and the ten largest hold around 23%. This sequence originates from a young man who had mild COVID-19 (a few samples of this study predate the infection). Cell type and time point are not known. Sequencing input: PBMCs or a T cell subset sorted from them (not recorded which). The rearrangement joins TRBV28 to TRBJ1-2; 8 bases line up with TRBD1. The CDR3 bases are TGTGCCAGCAGTCGGACAGGGAGTTACAACTATGGCTACACCTTC. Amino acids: CASSRTGSYNYGYTF.